The rows below give T cell receptor beta chains drawn from one sample of a study of lymphopenia after photon versus proton radiotherapy. Assay: immunoSEQ multiplex PCR; the TCRdb copy retains only in-frame clones and omits some. The sample yields roughly 30,000 clones, 90% seen once. Sample: peripheral blood, taken from a patient treated with photon-based radiotherapy. The receptors stem from a woman aged 45 to 65 with pancreatic cancer. The CDR3 runs from the conserved cysteine through the conserved F or W. The D gene is left open where the match is weak. The size field is filled for only some rows; it gives once, few, many or a size class.

CDR3 length: 16; V gene: TRBV7-2; clone size: -; D gene: TRBD2; J gene: TRBJ2-2; CDR3 DNA: TGTGCCAGCAGCCGCGAACTAGCGGGACCCACCGGGGAGCTGTTTTTT; CDR3 protein: CASSRELAGPTGELFF
CDR3 length: 17; V gene: TRBV5-4; clone size: -; D gene: -; J gene: TRBJ1-5; CDR3 DNA: TGTGCCAGCAGCCCTGGACCCAGGACGGATGGCAATCAGCCCCAGCATTTT; CDR3 protein: CASSPGPRTDGNQPQHF
CDR3 length: 15; V gene: TRBV5-1; clone size: -; D gene: -; J gene: TRBJ2-3; CDR3 DNA: TGCGCCAGCAGCCGCGCGGCAGGGGATACAGATACGCAGTATTTT; CDR3 protein: CASSRAAGDTDTQYF
CDR3 length: 19; V gene: TRBV5-1; clone size: -; D gene: TRBD2; J gene: TRBJ2-1; CDR3 DNA: TGCGCCAGCAGCTTAACCGGGACTAGCGGGGTCCACTCCTACAATGAGCAGTTCTTC; CDR3 protein: CASSLTGTSGVHSYNEQFF
CDR3 length: 12; V gene: TRBV29-1; clone size: -; D gene: -; J gene: TRBJ1-1; CDR3 DNA: TGCAGCTCGTCCAGGGGGAACACTGAAGCTTTCTTT; CDR3 protein: CSSSRGNTEAFF
CDR3 length: 16; V gene: TRBV28; clone size: -; D gene: TRBD1; J gene: TRBJ1-1; CDR3 DNA: TGTGCCAGCAGACCCTCGCTCGGGACAGAGAACACTGAAGCTTTCTTT; CDR3 protein: CASRPSLGTENTEAFF
CDR3 length: 16; V gene: TRBV19; clone size: -; D gene: -; J gene: TRBJ1-2; CDR3 DNA: TGTGCCAGTCATTCCCTTTCCAGGACCGCAAACTATGGCTACACCTTC; CDR3 protein: CASHSLSRTANYGYTF
CDR3 length: 15; V gene: TRBV27; clone size: -; D gene: TRBD2; J gene: TRBJ2-5; CDR3 DNA: TGTGCCAGCAGTTTATCCAGCGGGAGGCTCAAGACCCAGTACTTC; CDR3 protein: CASSLSSGRLKTQYF
CDR3 length: 15; V gene: TRBV29-1; clone size: -; D gene: -; J gene: TRBJ2-7; CDR3 DNA: TGCAGCGGGCTATCGGGGTCTTCAACCTCCTACGAGCAGTACTTC; CDR3 protein: CSGLSGSSTSYEQYF
CDR3 length: 13; V gene: TRBV2; clone size: -; D gene: -; J gene: TRBJ1-1; CDR3 DNA: TGTGCCAGCACCTACTCCGTTCGAGCTGAAGCTTTCTTT; CDR3 protein: CASTYSVRAEAFF
CDR3 length: 14; V gene: TRBV18; clone size: -; D gene: TRBD2; J gene: TRBJ2-4; CDR3 DNA: TGTGCCAGCTCGCGAGCGGGAGCCGGAAACATTCAGTACTTC; CDR3 protein: CASSRAGAGNIQYF
CDR3 length: 15; V gene: TRBV7-3; clone size: -; D gene: -; J gene: TRBJ2-3; CDR3 DNA: TGTGCCAGCAGCTTAGTAGTCGGGGACACAGATACGCAGTATTTT; CDR3 protein: CASSLVVGDTDTQYF
CDR3 length: 18; V gene: TRBV4-3; clone size: -; D gene: TRBD1; J gene: TRBJ2-7; CDR3 DNA: TGCGCCAGCAGCCAAGATAGGTCAGGGGGCGTCTTCCCCTACGAGCAGTACTTC; CDR3 protein: CASSQDRSGGVFPYEQYF
CDR3 length: 12; V gene: TRBV11-2; clone size: -; D gene: -; J gene: TRBJ2-3; CDR3 DNA: TGTGCCAGCAGCTGGGGCACAGATACGCAGTATTTT; CDR3 protein: CASSWGTDTQYF
CDR3 length: 15; V gene: TRBV19; clone size: few; D gene: TRBD2; J gene: TRBJ2-7; CDR3 DNA: TGTGCCAGTAGTATAGGCGGCGGGAGACCCAACGAGCAGTACTTC; CDR3 protein: CASSIGGGRPNEQYF
CDR3 length: 16; V gene: TRBV18; clone size: -; D gene: -; J gene: TRBJ2-2; CDR3 DNA: TGTGCCAGCTCACCAGCGGTAGGGAGGAGCACCGGGGAGCTGTTTTTT; CDR3 protein: CASSPAVGRSTGELFF
CDR3 length: 13; V gene: TRBV30; clone size: -; D gene: -; J gene: TRBJ1-1; CDR3 DNA: TGTGCCTGGAGCACGGACAGTAACACTGAAGCTTTCTTT; CDR3 protein: CAWSTDSNTEAFF
CDR3 length: 12; V gene: TRBV28; clone size: -; D gene: -; J gene: TRBJ1-1; CDR3 DNA: TGTGCCAGCAGAGATAGGGGGACTGAAGCTTTCTTT; CDR3 protein: CASRDRGTEAFF
CDR3 length: 15; V gene: TRBV7-8; clone size: -; D gene: -; J gene: TRBJ2-3; CDR3 DNA: TGTGCCAGCAGCCCGAGACTGGGCGGCACAGATACGCAGTATTTT; CDR3 protein: CASSPRLGGTDTQYF
CDR3 length: 13; V gene: TRBV10-1; clone size: -; D gene: TRBD1; J gene: TRBJ1-2; CDR3 DNA: TGCGCCAGCAGTTTGGACAGGGATTATGGCTACACCTTC; CDR3 protein: CASSLDRDYGYTF
CDR3 length: 17; V gene: TRBV21-1; clone size: -; D gene: -; J gene: TRBJ1-3; CDR3 DNA: TGTGCCAGCAGCAAAGCGCTGGGGCGGAACTCTGGAAACACCATATATTTT; CDR3 protein: CASSKALGRNSGNTIYF
CDR3 length: 14; V gene: TRBV2; clone size: few; D gene: -; J gene: TRBJ2-2; CDR3 DNA: TGTGCCAGCAGGGCAGGTCGGGACACCGGGGAGCTGTTTTTT; CDR3 protein: CASRAGRDTGELFF
CDR3 length: 13; V gene: TRBV5-1; clone size: -; D gene: -; J gene: TRBJ1-1; CDR3 DNA: TGCGCCAGCAGCTTGGGAAGGGCCGCTGAAGCTTTCTTT; CDR3 protein: CASSLGRAAEAFF
CDR3 length: 15; V gene: TRBV13; clone size: -; D gene: TRBD2; J gene: TRBJ2-7; CDR3 DNA: TGTGCCAGCAGCTTGGCAGGACTAGCTCCCTACGAGCAGTACTTC; CDR3 protein: CASSLAGLAPYEQYF
CDR3 length: 15; V gene: TRBV27; clone size: -; D gene: -; J gene: TRBJ1-5; CDR3 DNA: TGTGCCAGCAGTTTAGAGGGTGTTAGCAATCAGCCCCAGCATTTT; CDR3 protein: CASSLEGVSNQPQHF
CDR3 length: 15; V gene: TRBV9; clone size: -; D gene: -; J gene: TRBJ2-1; CDR3 DNA: TGTGCCAGCAGCGGGGATCTGGGATCCTACAATGAGCAGTTCTTC; CDR3 protein: CASSGDLGSYNEQFF
CDR3 length: 15; V gene: TRBV5-6; clone size: -; D gene: -; J gene: TRBJ1-5; CDR3 DNA: TGTGCCAGCAACTGGGGGGGAGGGACCAATCAGCCCCAGCATTTT; CDR3 protein: CASNWGGGTNQPQHF
CDR3 length: 18; V gene: TRBV19; clone size: few; D gene: TRBD2; J gene: TRBJ2-1; CDR3 DNA: TGTGCCAGTAGTGAGGGACTAGCGGGAGGGCGTTACAATAGGGGGCAGTTCTTC; CDR3 protein: CASSEGLAGGRYNRGQFF
CDR3 length: 12; V gene: TRBV30; clone size: -; D gene: -; J gene: TRBJ1-5; CDR3 DNA: TGTGCCTGGGGGAGGGACGGTCAGCCCCAGCATTTT; CDR3 protein: CAWGRDGQPQHF
CDR3 length: 16; V gene: TRBV6-6; clone size: -; D gene: -; J gene: TRBJ1-4; CDR3 DNA: TGTGCCAGCAGTACCTACTATCGGGGATCGGATGAAAAACTGTTTTTT; CDR3 protein: CASSTYYRGSDEKLFF
CDR3 length: 15; V gene: TRBV5-1; clone size: -; D gene: -; J gene: TRBJ1-6; CDR3 DNA: TGCGCCAGCAGCTTGGAACGAACAGGGAATTCACCCCTCCACTTT; CDR3 protein: CASSLERTGNSPLHF
CDR3 length: 17; V gene: TRBV7-6; clone size: -; D gene: -; J gene: TRBJ2-2; CDR3 DNA: TGTGCCAGCAGCTTAACTCGGACAAGGAGAGGTACCGGGGAGCTGTTTTTT; CDR3 protein: CASSLTRTRRGTGELFF